This TCR beta chain is drawn from a study of T-cell reconstitution after alpha-beta-depleted transplantation in children. For TCRbeta, the library was prepared with unique molecular identifiers. TCRdb reanalysed the PCR reads using MiXCR and keeps one entry per CDR3 protein. The data hold about 400,000 distinct CDR3 sequences, with roughly 22% observed a single time. The sequence came from a human donor who donated a stem cell graft to a child with acute myeloid leukemia. The input for sequencing was PBMCs from the stem cell graft donor, taken from the stem cell graft.

This chain's CDR3 is CASLAGISYNEQFF. DNA of the CDR3: TGTGCCAGCCTCGCGGGAATCTCCTACAATGAGCAGTTCTTC. The chain carries TRBV28 and TRBJ2-1; tentative D call: TRBD2 (6 bases). Germline CDR1 is MDHEN and CDR2 is SYDVKM. The V end was cut by 8 bases, the J end by 0 bases, with 11 bases between. The CDR3 extends over 14 amino acids. The variable domain in full, with the rest retrieved from reference TRBV28 and TRBJ2-1, is DVKVTQSSRYLVKRTGEKVFLECVQDMDHENMFWYRQDPGLGLRLIYFSYDVKMKEKGDIPEGYSVSREKKERFSLILESASTNQTSMYLCASLAGISYNEQFFGPGTRLTVL.